Listed below are T cell receptor beta chains from one sample, sequenced in a study of monozygotic twins with inflammatory bowel disease. TCRdb re-analyzed the 5' RACE reads; it lists each CDR3 protein once, without DNA. This table holds some 150,000 distinct CDR3 sequences. What was sequenced was blood. These receptors were collected from a human donor with ulcerative colitis or Crohn's disease, or a healthy co-twin of an affected twin (not recorded which). Each CDR3 is given with its conserved first and last residue. The order of the fields is CDR3 length, V gene, J gene, CDR3 protein.

length: 12
V: TRBV6-5
J: TRBJ2-1
CDR3: CASSYGSNEQFF

length: 13
V: TRBV7-7
J: TRBJ2-1
CDR3: CASSLAGVREQFF

length: 18
V: TRBV30
J: TRBJ2-3
CDR3: CACSFMSRTSGSSDTQYF

length: 15
V: TRBV25-1
J: TRBJ2-1
CDR3: CASSEWQGTQNEQFF

length: 13
V: TRBV24-1
J: TRBJ2-5
CDR3: CATSDPPGVAQYF

length: 15
V: TRBV12-3/TRBV12-4
J: TRBJ2-7
CDR3: CASSTEIRGLDEQYF

length: 16
V: TRBV11-2
J: TRBJ2-6
CDR3: CASSETGRSGANVLTF

length: 15
V: TRBV7-9
J: TRBJ1-2
CDR3: CASSGGQGVVYGYTF

length: 17
V: TRBV4-1
J: TRBJ1-3
CDR3: CASSQEVPGRAGNTIYF

length: 14
V: TRBV28
J: TRBJ1-1
CDR3: CALQQPGSNTEAFF

length: 11
V: TRBV27
J: TRBJ2-3
CDR3: CASSTSDTQYF

length: 14
V: TRBV7-2
J: TRBJ1-4
CDR3: CASSLGGFGEKLFF

length: 16
V: TRBV28
J: TRBJ2-1
CDR3: CASSSLLAGSFDEQFF

length: 16
V: TRBV19
J: TRBJ2-1
CDR3: CATTPRRHPAPNEQFF

length: 13
V: TRBV11-2
J: TRBJ1-5
CDR3: CASSYRELQPQHF